This T cell receptor (beta chain) is drawn from a study of beta chain features in type 1 diabetes. cDNA synthesis used the whole RNA isolate, giving expressed TCRB sequences. The repertoire was sequenced with immunoSEQ multiplex PCR; TCRdb's copy has only in-frame clones and lacks some. The repertoire holds about 180,000 clones, with about 7.8% as singletons. The study, taken as a whole, reports: TCRB CDR3s were moderately but significantly shorter in Type 1 diabetes patients in all four CD4+ subsets. In the patient group, naive, central memory and Treg TCRB repertoires seemed more alike than in the healthy donor group.

This clone has more than one count but fewer than ten. Antigen specificity is unknown. The CDR3 is 15 residues long. J gave up 6 bases and V 7 bases, and 8 bases lay outside the gene matches. Germline V lookup: CDR1 MDHEN, CDR2 SYDVKM. The chain links TRBV28 to TRBJ1-4; 10 positions match TRBD1. This receptor was taken from a middle-aged woman with type 1 diabetes. Sequencing was carried out using central memory CD4+ T cells from blood. Written as DNA, the CDR3 is TGTGCCAGCACGAATCACGGGACAGGGGATGAAAAACTGTTTTTT. Amino acid sequence: CASTNHGTGDEKLFF.